This passage covers 26 T cell receptor beta chains from one sample sequenced in a study of cytomegalovirus exposure and HLA in healthy donors. Use of 60 Vbeta and 13 Jbeta primers characterized the PCR. The table came from immunoSEQ multiplex PCR; TCRdb's copy has only in-frame clones and leaves some out. This repertoire shows over 30,000 clones, 60% to 70% found once; its top ten account for around a tenth. Sequenced input: PBMCs. These receptors all stem from a man aged 40-49 years in good health and CMV-seropositive.

J is TRBJ1-5 and V is TRBV29-1, with 8 bases lining up with TRBD1. This CDR3 spans 14 amino acids. V lost 6 bases to trimming and J lost 2 bases; unmatched junction nucleotides: 6. From germline, CDR1 is SQVTM and CDR2 ANQGSEA. Here the CDR3 DNA reads TGCAGCGTGTTGACAGGGGATGGCAATCAGCCCCAGCATTTT. Translated, it gives CSVLTGDGNQPQHF.

The rearrangement joins TRBV18 to TRBJ2-6; TRBD1 agrees at 11 bases. V shed 1 base and J 4 bases; nucleotides not matched to a gene: 9. Per germline, CDR1 KGHSH and CDR2 LQKENI. This CDR3 is built from 19 residues. The CDR3: CASSPLRDRGLAGANVLTF. The CDR3 DNA follows: TGTGCCAGCTCACCACTCCGGGACAGGGGGTTAGCCGGGGCCAACGTCCTGACTTTC.

The rearrangement links TRBV30 to TRBJ2-3, with 9 nucleotides matching TRBD2. This CDR3 has 19 residues. The junction had 16 bases not matched to a gene; V was cut back by 3 bases and J by 0 bases. The germline V gene has CDR1 GTSNPN and CDR2 SVGIG (reference sequence). This CDR3 is CAWRAWAGGIFSSTDTQYF. CDR3 nucleotide sequence: TGTGCCTGGAGAGCGTGGGCGGGGGGGATCTTCTCCAGCACAGATACGCAGTATTTT.

The chain uses TRBV6-4 and TRBJ2-7, with 10 bases matching TRBD1. The CDR3 extends over 16 amino acids. Losses at the gene ends were 4 bases for V and 5 bases for J; bases not matched to a gene: 11. From germline, CDR1 is MRHNA and CDR2 SNTAGT. For the CDR3, the DNA is TGTGCCAGCAGTGTCCTGAGGGGGACAGGGGCCGACGAGCAGTACTTC. As protein: CASSVLRGTGADEQYF.

The rearrangement links TRBV10-2 to TRBJ1-5; 8 bases fit TRBD1. The CDR3 has 14 amino acids. The junction had 5 bases not matched to a gene; V was cut back by 7 bases and J by 3 bases. Germline lookup yields CDR1 WSHSY and CDR2 SAAADI. The CDR3 region is CASTRDRNNQPQHF. CDR3 DNA sequence: TGCGCCAGCACCAGGGACAGGAACAATCAGCCCCAGCATTTT.

V gene TRBV19 combines with J gene TRBJ1-5, with D possibly TRBD1 on 6 matching bases. Trimming removed 1 base at V and 4 bases at J, with 11 bases between. The CDR3 is made up of 15 amino acids. Germline CDR1 is LNHDA and CDR2 is SQIVND (reference sequence). Here the CDR3 reads CASSIASTGNQPQHF. The DNA for the CDR3 is TGTGCCAGTAGTATAGCCTCAACAGGGAATCAGCCCCAGCATTTT.

The table lists this clone with a few counts. The V and J genes are TRBV5-1 and TRBJ2-5; 12 bases are shared with TRBD2. Germline assignment: CDR1 SGHRS and CDR2 YFSETQ. This CDR3 spans 18 amino acids. The V and J ends lost 4 bases and 3 bases, in that order; junction bases with no gene match: 13. This CDR3 reads CASSPPLAGGLGEETQYF. The CDR3, as DNA: TGCGCCAGCAGCCCCCCCCTAGCGGGGGGGCTGGGGGAAGAGACCCAGTACTTC.

This chain links TRBV28 with TRBJ2-7, with a tentative D call TRBD2 (7 bases). Trimming removed 3 bases at V and 3 bases at J, with 18 bases between. Germline CDR1 MDHEN, CDR2 SYDVKM. The CDR3 has 16 amino acids. CDR3 coding DNA: TGTGCCAGCAGTTTGGGAGGGGGAGGAATAATCTACGAGCAGTACTTC. It specifies CASSLGGGGIIYEQYF.

The rearrangement links TRBV27 to TRBJ2-1; D ambiguous. The CDR3 has 13 amino acids. V was shortened by 4 bases and J by 5 bases, with 9 bases between the two germline ends. Per germline, CDR1 MNHEY and CDR2 SMNVEV (reference sequence). The CDR3 bases are TGTGCCAGCAGTTCTTTCAGGAACAATGAGCAGTTCTTC. Amino acid sequence: CASSSFRNNEQFF.

The chain joins TRBV10-3 to TRBJ1-2; D not certain. Germline loops: CDR1 ENHRY, CDR2 SYGVKD. V was cut by 2 bases and J by 8 bases, with 12 bases left in between. The length of the CDR3 is 13 residues. The CDR3 loop reads CAISEALARGYTF. The DNA for the CDR3 is TGTGCCATCAGTGAGGCCCTGGCTCGCGGCTACACCTTC.

The chain couples TRBV6-5 to TRBJ1-2, with D perhaps matching TRBD1 (5 bases). The V gene's germline CDR1 is MNHEY and CDR2 SVGAGI. Trimming stripped 0 bases from V and 9 bases from J, with 14 bases between. This CDR3 contains 14 residues. CDR3 nucleotide sequence: TGTGCCAGCAGTTACTCGATTACGGGGGGAAGCTACACCTTC. Protein: CASSYSITGGSYTF.

The rearrangement links TRBV9 to TRBJ1-1; D gene ambiguous. V lost 0 bases and J lost 5, with 8 bases in between. This CDR3 comprises 13 residues. CDR1 SGDLS and CDR2 YYNGEE come from the germline V gene. In DNA form, the CDR3 reads TGTGCCAGCAGCGTAGGGCTTCAGACTGAAGCTTTCTTT. Translation: CASSVGLQTEAFF.

This clone was recorded a few times. V gene TRBV19 combines with J gene TRBJ2-7; 8 bases map to TRBD1. The CDR3 is 12 residues long. V gave up 4 bases and J gave up 6 bases; unmatched junction bases: 2. Germline CDR1 and CDR2: LNHDA and SQIVND (reference sequence). DNA of the CDR3: TGTGCCAGTAGTAGGACAGGGATCGAGCAGTACTTC. Translation gives CASSRTGIEQYF.

The J gene is TRBJ2-7, the V gene TRBV21-1; TRBD1, the table's D call, lacks a check against the DNA. TRBV21-1 is assigned pseudogene status. CDR3 size: 17 residues. CDR3 sequence: CASSKAGTGPTLYEQYF. The CDR3 DNA reads as TGTGCCAGCAGCAAAGCTGGAACAGGGCCTACCCTCTACGAGCAGTACTTC.

Here the CDR3 DNA reads TGTGCCAGCAGTGAAGTAGCGGCGGAACAGCACGAGCAGTACTTC. This sequence encodes CASSEVAAEQHEQYF. V and J are TRBV6-1 and TRBJ2-7; possible D gene TRBD2, 6 bases. Trimming took off 1 base at V and 5 bases at J, with 15 bases between the two ends. The CDR3 consists of 15 residues. Germline CDR1 and CDR2: MNHNS and SASEGT.

V is TRBV6-5 and J is TRBJ2-1; 9 nucleotides agree with TRBD1. Germline assignment: CDR1 MNHEY and CDR2 SVGAGI. V dropped 4 bases and J dropped 4; count of bases not matched to a gene: 5. This CDR3 region has 15 residues. CDR3 amino acids: CASSSRDRAYNEQFF. For the CDR3, the DNA is TGTGCCAGCAGTTCCCGGGACAGGGCATACAATGAGCAGTTCTTC.

A few counts support this clone. The genes are TRBV18 and TRBJ1-1; 11 bases fit TRBD1. With 2 bases clipped from V and 6 bases from J, the junction kept 8 bases outside the gene matches. The CDR3 has 16 residues. Germline V gives CDR1 KGHSH, CDR2 LQKENI. The chain's CDR3 is CASSPRSGQGGSEAFF. The CDR3 region has the DNA TGTGCCAGCTCACCAAGATCGGGACAGGGGGGGTCTGAAGCTTTCTTT.

The genes are TRBV5-3 and TRBJ2-1; TRBD1 matches at 9 bases. TRBV5-3 is an ORF, with its function uncertain. V trimming: 0 bases; J trimming: 9 bases; junction bases outside the gene matches: 10. The CDR3 has 16 amino acids. The chain's CDR3 is CARSLDETGGRGEQFF. CDR3 sequence (DNA): TGTGCCAGAAGCTTGGATGAGACAGGGGGACGTGGTGAGCAGTTCTTC.

This clone was seen just once. The rearrangement uses TRBV2 and TRBJ1-6; D may be TRBD1 (5 bases). V shed 8 bases and J shed 7 bases, with 18 bases lying between them. Germline lookup yields CDR1 SNHLY and CDR2 FYNNEI. The CDR3 consists of 15 residues. CDR3 nucleotides: TGTGCCAGCGTGCCCAGGGAAGTGGTAAATTCACCCCTCCACTTT. It yields the protein CASVPREVVNSPLHF.

The V call is TRBV6-1, the J call TRBJ2-7; D gene unclear. Looked up from germline, CDR1 is MNHNS and CDR2 is SASEGT. V lost 7 bases and J lost 3, with 10 bases in between. The CDR3 runs to 12 residues. CDR3 DNA: TGTGCCAGCAACCCCGGTGGCTACGAGCAGTACTTC. This translates into CASNPGGYEQYF.

The chain is built from TRBV5-1 and TRBJ1-2; D not resolved. This CDR3 region has 14 residues. V was cut by 5 bases and J by 4 bases, with 15 bases left in between. Germline loops: CDR1 SGHRS, CDR2 YFSETQ. CDR3 nucleotides: TGCGCCAGCAGACCCGGAGCAGTTCTCTATGGCTACACCTTC. It encodes CASRPGAVLYGYTF.

In this sample, this clone turned up a few times. The chain joins TRBV2 to TRBJ2-5; TRBD2 matches 8 bases. The CDR3 runs to 15 residues. J gave up 2 bases and V 7 bases, and 9 bases lay outside the gene matches. Germline V lookup: CDR1 SNHLY, CDR2 FYNNEI. CDR3 DNA: TGTGCCAGCACCGTCGGGGGGGTAGGTCAAGAGACCCAGTACTTC. The encoded protein is CASTVGGVGQETQYF.

V and J are TRBV7-8 and TRBJ2-7; TRBD1 agrees at 10 bases. CDR1 is SGHVS, CDR2 FQNEAQ, per germline. The CDR3 has 16 residues. J was trimmed by 6 bases and V by 4 bases; bases with no gene match: 12. CDR3 sequence: CASSSGDRGRGGEQYF. The DNA for the CDR3 is TGTGCCAGCAGCTCCGGGGACAGGGGAAGAGGGGGCGAGCAGTACTTC.

About this clone: It is likely a read error, because the conserved phenylalanine at the end of the CDR3 is missing. J is TRBJ1-2 and V is TRBV12-5, with D perhaps matching TRBD1 (6 bases). Germline V lookup: CDR1 LGHNT, CDR2 FRNRAP. The CDR3 consists of 15 residues. Trimming shortened V by 7 bases and J by 5 bases, and 20 bases separated the two germline ends. The CDR3 coding sequence is TGTGCTAGTGATCAACAGGGTTTTAAGGGGTATGGCTACACCATC. This gives the protein CASDQQGFKGYGYTI.

This clone has a handful of counts. The chain couples TRBV6-5 to TRBJ1-6, with 7 bases identical to TRBD1. V lost 6 bases to trimming and J lost 7 bases; unmatched junction nucleotides: 9. The CDR3 spans 15 residues. Germline V gene sequence: CDR1 MNHEY, CDR2 SVGAGI. DNA for the CDR3: TGTGCCAGCAGCTTCGAGGGGGCGAAGAATTCACCCCTCCACTTT. This sequence encodes CASSFEGAKNSPLHF.

The V gene is TRBV19, the J gene TRBJ2-7; tentative D call: TRBD2 (6 bases). V dropped 6 bases and J dropped 5 bases, with 20 bases sitting between them. CDR1 LNHDA and CDR2 SQIVND come from the germline V gene (reference sequence). CDR3 size: 15 residues. CDR3 sequence reads: CASRPGTAGYDEQYF. In DNA form, the CDR3 reads TGTGCCAGTAGGCCCGGGACTGCCGGGTACGACGAGCAGTACTTC.